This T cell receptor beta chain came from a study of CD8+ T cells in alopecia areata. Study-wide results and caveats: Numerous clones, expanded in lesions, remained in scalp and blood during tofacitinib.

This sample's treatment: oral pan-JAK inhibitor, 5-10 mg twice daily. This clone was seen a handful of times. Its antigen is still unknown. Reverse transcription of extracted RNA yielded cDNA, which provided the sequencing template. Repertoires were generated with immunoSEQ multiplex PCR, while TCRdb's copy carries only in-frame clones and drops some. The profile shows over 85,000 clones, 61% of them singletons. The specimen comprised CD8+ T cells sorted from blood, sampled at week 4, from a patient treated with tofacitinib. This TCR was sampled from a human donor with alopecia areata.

CDR3 coding DNA: TGTGCCAGCAGTTTCGGACAGTCGGCCTATGGCTACACCTTC. It yields the protein CASSFGQSAYGYTF. The chain recombines TRBV27 with TRBJ1-2; D may be TRBD1 (6 bases). The CDR3 has 14 residues. The germline CDR1 and CDR2 sequences are MNHEY and SMNVEV (reference sequence). Deletions cut 3 bases from V and 4 bases from J, with 12 bases between.